This entry features one T cell receptor (beta chain) sequence. Its antigen is as yet unknown. The sample belongs to a study of shared clonotypes between healthy human individuals. Study results and caveats: Clonotype sharing across several donors was observed for 4.5% to 6.5% of naive CD4 clonotypes. Generation of non-shared clonotypes was less probable than generation of clonotypes shared by all four donors. Rarefaction showed sorted-subset sequencing was incomplete despite large depth.

Method: immunoSEQ multiplex PCR; TCRdb's copy keeps in-frame clones and lacks some. Counted here are roughly 220,000 clones, about 65% occurring once; the ten biggest clones make up 11%. CD4+ cell separation produced CD45RA+ naive and CD45RA-negative memory subsets. Input material: memory CD4+ T cells sorted from blood. The subset here: CD45RA-negative fraction. The clonotype originates from a man younger than 45 in good health.

The CDR3 DNA sequence: TGTGCCAGCAACCCGACAGGAGATATCACCTACGAGCAGTACTTC. This encodes CASNPTGDITYEQYF. This chain links TRBV7-9 with TRBJ2-7; D possibly corresponds to TRBD1 (6 bases). The CDR3 runs 15 residues. From germline, CDR1 is SEHNR and CDR2 FQNEAQ (reference sequence). V lost 7 bases, J lost 2 bases, and 18 bases lay in between.